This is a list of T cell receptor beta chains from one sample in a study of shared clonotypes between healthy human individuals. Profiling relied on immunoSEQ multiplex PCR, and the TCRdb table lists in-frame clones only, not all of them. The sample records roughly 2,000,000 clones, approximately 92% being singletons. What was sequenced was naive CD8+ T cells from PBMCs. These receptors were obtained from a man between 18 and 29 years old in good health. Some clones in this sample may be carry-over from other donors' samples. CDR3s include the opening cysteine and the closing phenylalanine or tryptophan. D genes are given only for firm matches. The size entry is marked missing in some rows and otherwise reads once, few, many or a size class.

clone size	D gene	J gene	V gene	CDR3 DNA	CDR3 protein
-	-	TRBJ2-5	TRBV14	TGTGCCAGCAGCCAAGAACCAGCCCCATTCGGGGAGACCCAGTACTTC	CASSQEPAPFGETQYF
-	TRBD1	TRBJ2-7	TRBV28	TGTGCCAGCAGTCAGACTATCCGGGACAGGGACGACGAGCAGTACTTC	CASSQTIRDRDDEQYF
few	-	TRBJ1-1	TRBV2	TGTGCCAGCAGGGGGAGGGACTCGAACACTGAAGCTTTCTTT	CASRGRDSNTEAFF
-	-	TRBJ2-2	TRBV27	-	CASSFGPGGVNTGELFF
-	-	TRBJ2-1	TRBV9	TGTGCCAGCAGCGTAGAGTCAGGGTCATACAATGAGCAGTTCTTC	CASSVESGSYNEQFF
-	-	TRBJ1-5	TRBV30	TGTGCCTGGAGTACCTTCGCCAATCAGCCCCAGCATTTT	CAWSTFANQPQHF
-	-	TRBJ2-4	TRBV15	TGTGCCACCAGCAGAGATGCGGGGCTAGCCAAAAACATTCAGTACTTC	CATSRDAGLAKNIQYF
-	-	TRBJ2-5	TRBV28	TGTGCCAGCAGTTTGTGGCAGGAGACCCAGTACTTC	CASSLWQETQYF
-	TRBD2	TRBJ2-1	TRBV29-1	TGCAGCGTTGACGTCGTTCTAGCGGGAAGCAATGAGCAGTTCTTC	CSVDVVLAGSNEQFF
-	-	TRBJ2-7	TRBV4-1	TGCGCCAGCAGCCAAGACCTTGCGGGCGCGACCCTGGAGCAGTACTTC	CASSQDLAGATLEQYF
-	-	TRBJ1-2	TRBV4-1	TGCGCCAGCAGCCAAGCGCCGGATGGCTACACCTTC	CASSQAPDGYTF
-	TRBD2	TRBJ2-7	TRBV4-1	TGCGCCAGCAGCCTCGTGACTAGCGGGAAAACCTACGAGCAGTACTTC	CASSLVTSGKTYEQYF
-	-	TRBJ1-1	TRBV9	TGTGCCAGCAGCGTAGAAGGGTTCGACACTGAAGCTTTCTTT	CASSVEGFDTEAFF
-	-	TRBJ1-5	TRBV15	TGTGCCACCAGCAGAGATTCAGGGAACAATCAGCCCCAGCATTTT	CATSRDSGNNQPQHF
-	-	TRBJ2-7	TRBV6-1	TGTGCCAGCAGTGAAGGAGTTAGAAGCTACGAGCAGTACTTC	CASSEGVRSYEQYF
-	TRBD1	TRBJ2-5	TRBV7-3	TGTGCCAGCAGCCTCGGACAGGGTAGAGAAGAAGAGACCCAGTACTTC	CASSLGQGREEETQYF
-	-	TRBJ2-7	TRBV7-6	TGTGCCAGCAGCTTAACTGCCACCTACGAGCAGTACTTC	CASSLTATYEQYF
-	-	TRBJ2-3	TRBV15	TGTGCCACCAGCAGCCCCCGGGAGAGCACAGATACGCAGTATTTT	CATSSPRESTDTQYF
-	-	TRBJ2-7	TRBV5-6	TGTGCCAGCAGGGTCCGCGGCAGTTCCTACGAGCAGTACTTC	CASRVRGSSYEQYF
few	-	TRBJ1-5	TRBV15	TGTGCCACCAGCAGAGGGTTGGGCAGGGACAATCAGCCCCAGCATTTT	CATSRGLGRDNQPQHF
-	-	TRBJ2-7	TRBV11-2	TGTGCCAGCAGCTTGGCGGGCTCCTACGAGCAGTACTTC	CASSLAGSYEQYF
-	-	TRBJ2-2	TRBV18	TGTGCCAGCTCACCCTGGGGGAACACCGGGGAGCTGTTTTTT	CASSPWGNTGELFF
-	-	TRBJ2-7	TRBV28	TGTGCCAGCAGTTGGCTAGAGACCTACGAGCAGTACTTC	CASSWLETYEQYF
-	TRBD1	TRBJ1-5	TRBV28	TGTGCCAGCAGCTACGGGACAGGCAATCAGCCCCAGCATTTT	CASSYGTGNQPQHF
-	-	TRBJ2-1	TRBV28	TGTGCCAGCAGCCGCAGGGGCCTACGAGGGAAGGATGAGCAGTTCTTC	CASSRRGLRGKDEQFF
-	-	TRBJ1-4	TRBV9	TGTGCCAGCAGCCCAGGGTCAGGCCCAGCTAATGAAAAACTGTTTTTT	CASSPGSGPANEKLFF
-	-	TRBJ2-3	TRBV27	TGTGCCAGCAGTTACCGGCCGGCGGGACCGGATACGCAGTATTTT	CASSYRPAGPDTQYF
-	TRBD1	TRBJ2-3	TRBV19	TGTGCCAGTAGTATAGATCTCAGGACAGGTCGTACAGATACGCAGTATTTT	CASSIDLRTGRTDTQYF
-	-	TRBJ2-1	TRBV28	TGTGCCAGCAGTCCTCGGACCACCAGCTCCTACAATGAGCAGTTCTTC	CASSPRTTSSYNEQFF
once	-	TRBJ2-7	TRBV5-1	TGCGCCAGCAGCTATTCAGGGACCCACGAGCAGTACTTC	CASSYSGTHEQYF
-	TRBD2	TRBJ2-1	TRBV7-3	TGTGCCAGCAGCTCTAGGGCTAGCGGGAGTGGTTACAATGAGCAGTTCTTC	CASSSRASGSGYNEQFF
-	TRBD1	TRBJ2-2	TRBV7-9	TGTGCCAGCAGCTCATTGACAGGGGCGCTCACCGGGGAGCTGTTTTTT	CASSSLTGALTGELFF